This record looks at one T cell receptor (beta chain) sequence and its context. Antigen: not known. The PCR was carried out with 60 Vbeta primers and 13 Jbeta primers. Produced via immunoSEQ multiplex PCR; TCRdb's table is partial and in-frame only. The table records 170,000 or so clones, roughly four fifths of them present only once. The entry originates in a study of cytomegalovirus exposure and HLA in healthy donors. General study findings and limits: Overall, under 200 TCR beta chains were annotated as cytomegalovirus-associated.

V gave up 7 bases and J gave up 10 bases; unmatched junction bases: 6. CDR3 length: 14 amino acids. Germline lookup yields CDR1 SGHRS and CDR2 YFSETQ. This chain uses TRBV5-1 with TRBJ2-1; TRBD2 matches at 15 bases. The receptor was derived from a man younger than 35 in good health and CMV-seronegative. Sequenced sample: PBMCs. Here the CDR3 DNA reads TGCGCCAGCGACCCCGGGACTAGCGGGAGGGAGCAGTTCTTC. Translated: CASDPGTSGREQFF.